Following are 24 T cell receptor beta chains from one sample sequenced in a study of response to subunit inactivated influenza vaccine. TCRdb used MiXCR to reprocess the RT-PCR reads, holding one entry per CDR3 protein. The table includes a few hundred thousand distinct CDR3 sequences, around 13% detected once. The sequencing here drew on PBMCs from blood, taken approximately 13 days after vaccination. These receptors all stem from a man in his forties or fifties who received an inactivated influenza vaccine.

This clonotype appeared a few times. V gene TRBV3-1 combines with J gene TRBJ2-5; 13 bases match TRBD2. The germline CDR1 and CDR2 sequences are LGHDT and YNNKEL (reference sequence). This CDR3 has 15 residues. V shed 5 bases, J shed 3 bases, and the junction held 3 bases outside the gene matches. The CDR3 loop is CASSSGLAGKETQYF. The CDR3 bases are TGTGCCAGCAGCTCGGGACTAGCGGGGAAAGAGACCCAGTACTTC.

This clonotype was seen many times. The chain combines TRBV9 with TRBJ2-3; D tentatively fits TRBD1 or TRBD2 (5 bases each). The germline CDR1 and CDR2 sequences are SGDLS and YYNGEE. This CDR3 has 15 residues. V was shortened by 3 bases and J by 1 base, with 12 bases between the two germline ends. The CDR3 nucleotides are TGTGCCAGCAGCGGTACACCGGGACGCACAGATACGCAGTATTTT. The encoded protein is CASSGTPGRTDTQYF.

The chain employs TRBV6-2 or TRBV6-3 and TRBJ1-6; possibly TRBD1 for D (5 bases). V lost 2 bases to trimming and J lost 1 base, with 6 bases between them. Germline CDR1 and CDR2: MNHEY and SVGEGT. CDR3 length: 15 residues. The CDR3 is CASSYGGSYNSPLHF. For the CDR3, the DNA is TGTGCCAGCAGTTACGGGGGTTCCTATAATTCACCCCTCCACTTT.

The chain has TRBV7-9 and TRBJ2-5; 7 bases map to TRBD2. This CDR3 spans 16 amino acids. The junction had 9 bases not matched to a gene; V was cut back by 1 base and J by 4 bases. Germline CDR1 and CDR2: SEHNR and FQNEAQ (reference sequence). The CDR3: CASSLVDGGGSETQYF. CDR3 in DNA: TGTGCCAGCAGCTTAGTTGACGGCGGGGGATCAGAGACCCAGTACTTC.

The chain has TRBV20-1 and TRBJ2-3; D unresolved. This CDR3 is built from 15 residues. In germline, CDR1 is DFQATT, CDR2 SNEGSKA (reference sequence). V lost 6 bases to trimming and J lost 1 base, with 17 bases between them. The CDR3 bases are TGCAGTGCCCTTACAGTCAGGTCGGGCACAGATACGCAGTATTTT. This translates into CSALTVRSGTDTQYF.

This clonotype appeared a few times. CDR3 bases: TGTGCCAGCGCCTCCCCCGGCAGGGCGCCTGGCTACACCTTC. Its translation: CASASPGRAPGYTF. The V call is TRBV5-5, the J call TRBJ1-2; D is possibly TRBD1 (5 bases). CDR1 SGHKS and CDR2 YYEKEE come from the germline V gene (reference sequence). Trimming stripped 7 bases from V and 7 bases from J, with 20 bases between. CDR3 length: 14 residues. Drawing the rest from reference TRBV5-5 and TRBJ1-2, the complete variable domain is DAGVTQSPTHLIKTRGQQVTLRCSPISGHKSVSWYQQVLGQGPQFIFQYYEKEERGRGNFPDRFSARQFPNYSSELNVNALLLGDSALYLCASASPGRAPGYTFGSGTRLTVV.

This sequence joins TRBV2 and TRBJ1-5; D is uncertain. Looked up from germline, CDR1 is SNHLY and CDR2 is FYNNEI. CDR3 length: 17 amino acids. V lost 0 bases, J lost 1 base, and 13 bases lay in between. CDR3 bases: TGTGCCAGCAGTGAAGCGCTTAGTGGATGGAGCAATCAGCCCCAGCATTTT. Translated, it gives CASSEALSGWSNQPQHF.

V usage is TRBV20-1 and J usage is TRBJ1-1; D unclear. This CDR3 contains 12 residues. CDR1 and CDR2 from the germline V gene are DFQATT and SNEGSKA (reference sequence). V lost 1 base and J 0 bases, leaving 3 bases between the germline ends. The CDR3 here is CSARVLNTEAFF. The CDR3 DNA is TGCAGTGCTAGAGTTCTGAACACTGAAGCTTTCTTT.

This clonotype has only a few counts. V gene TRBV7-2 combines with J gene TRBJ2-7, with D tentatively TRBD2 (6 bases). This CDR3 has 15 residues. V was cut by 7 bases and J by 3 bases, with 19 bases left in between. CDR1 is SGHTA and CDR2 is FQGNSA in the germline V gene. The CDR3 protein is CASTQSSAGNYEQYF. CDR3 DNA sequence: TGTGCCAGCACTCAATCCTCTGCGGGGAACTACGAGCAGTACTTC.

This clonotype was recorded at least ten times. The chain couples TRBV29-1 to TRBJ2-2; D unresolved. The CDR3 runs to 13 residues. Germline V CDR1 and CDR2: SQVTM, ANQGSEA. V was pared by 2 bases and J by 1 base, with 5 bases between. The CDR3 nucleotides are TGCAGCGTTGAAAGGCAGAACACCGGGGAGCTGTTTTTT. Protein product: CSVERQNTGELFF.

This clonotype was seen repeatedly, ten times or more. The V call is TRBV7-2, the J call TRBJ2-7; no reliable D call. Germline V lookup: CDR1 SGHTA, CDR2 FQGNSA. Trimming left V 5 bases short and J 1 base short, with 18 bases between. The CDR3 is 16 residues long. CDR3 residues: CASSPAGRLGSYEQYF. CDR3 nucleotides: TGTGCCAGCAGCCCTGCTGGCCGGCTAGGTTCCTACGAGCAGTACTTC.

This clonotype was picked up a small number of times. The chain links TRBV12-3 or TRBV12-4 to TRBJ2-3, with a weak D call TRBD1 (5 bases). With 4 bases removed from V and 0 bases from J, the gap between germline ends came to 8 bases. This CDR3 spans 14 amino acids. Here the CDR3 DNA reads TGTGCCAGCAGTTCGGACACGAGCACAGATACGCAGTATTTT. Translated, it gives CASSSDTSTDTQYF.

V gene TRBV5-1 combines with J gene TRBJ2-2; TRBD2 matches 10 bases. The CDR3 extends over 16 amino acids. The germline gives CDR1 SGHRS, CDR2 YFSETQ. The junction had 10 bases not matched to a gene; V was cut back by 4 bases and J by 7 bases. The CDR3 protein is CASSTTAGGPVGELFF. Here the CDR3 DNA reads TGCGCCAGCAGCACCACAGCGGGAGGGCCTGTCGGGGAGCTGTTTTTT.

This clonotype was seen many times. The CDR3 region has the DNA TGTGCCAGCAGGACCGAGGACGCTGAGCAGTTCTTC. This gives the protein CASRTEDAEQFF. V usage is TRBV2 and J usage is TRBJ2-1; D gene uncertain. The CDR3 length is 12 residues. Germline V gene sequence: CDR1 SNHLY, CDR2 FYNNEI. The germline V and J ends were trimmed by 6 bases and 9 bases, with 12 bases remaining between them. The whole variable domain, remainder taken from reference TRBV2 and TRBJ2-1, is EPEVTQTPSHQVTQMGQEVILRCVPISNHLYFYWYRQILGQKVEFLVSFYNNEISEKSEIFDDQFSVERPDGSNFTLKIRSTKLEDSAMYFCASRTEDAEQFFGPGTRLTVL.

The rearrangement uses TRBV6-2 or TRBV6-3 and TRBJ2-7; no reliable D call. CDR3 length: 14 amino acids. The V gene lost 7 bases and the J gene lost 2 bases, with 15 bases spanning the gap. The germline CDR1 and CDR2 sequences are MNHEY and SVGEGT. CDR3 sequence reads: CASTLSRVPYEQYF. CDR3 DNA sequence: TGTGCCAGCACCCTCTCACGGGTGCCCTACGAGCAGTACTTC.

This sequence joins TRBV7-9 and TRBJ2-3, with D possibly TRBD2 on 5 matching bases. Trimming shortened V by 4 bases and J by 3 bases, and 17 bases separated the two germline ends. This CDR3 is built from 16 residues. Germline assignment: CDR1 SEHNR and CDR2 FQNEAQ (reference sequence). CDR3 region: CASSSTGVLGTDTQYF. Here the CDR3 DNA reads TGTGCCAGCAGCTCCACCGGGGTCCTGGGGACAGATACGCAGTATTTT.

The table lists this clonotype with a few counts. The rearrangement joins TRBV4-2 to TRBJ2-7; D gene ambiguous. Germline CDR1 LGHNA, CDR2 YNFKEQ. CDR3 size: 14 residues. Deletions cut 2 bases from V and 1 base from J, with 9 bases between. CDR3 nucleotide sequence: TGTGCCAGCAGCCAAACCAAGGGATCCTACGAGCAGTACTTC. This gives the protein CASSQTKGSYEQYF.

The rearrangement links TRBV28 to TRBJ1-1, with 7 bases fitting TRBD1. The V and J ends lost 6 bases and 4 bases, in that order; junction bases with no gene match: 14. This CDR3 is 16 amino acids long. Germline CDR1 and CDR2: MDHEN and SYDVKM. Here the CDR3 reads CASSSPSTGLGTEAFF. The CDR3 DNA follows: TGTGCCAGCAGCTCACCGTCGACAGGGTTGGGCACTGAAGCTTTCTTT.

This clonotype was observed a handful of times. CDR3 sequence: CARPGQGTYEQYF. CDR3 nucleotide sequence: TGTGCCAGGCCGGGACAGGGTACCTACGAGCAGTACTTC. The chain uses TRBV27 and TRBJ2-7; TRBD1 matches 9 bases. V shed 9 bases, J shed 2 bases, and the junction held 5 bases outside the gene matches. Germline-derived CDR1 and CDR2 are MNHEY and SMNVEV (reference sequence). This CDR3 contains 13 residues.

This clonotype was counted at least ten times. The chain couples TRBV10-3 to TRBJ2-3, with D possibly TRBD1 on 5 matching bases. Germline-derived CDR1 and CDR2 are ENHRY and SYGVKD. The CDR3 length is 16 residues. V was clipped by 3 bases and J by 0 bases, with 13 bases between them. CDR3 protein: CAISDVGKGSTDTQYF. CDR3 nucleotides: TGTGCCATCAGTGATGTGGGAAAGGGGAGCACAGATACGCAGTATTTT.

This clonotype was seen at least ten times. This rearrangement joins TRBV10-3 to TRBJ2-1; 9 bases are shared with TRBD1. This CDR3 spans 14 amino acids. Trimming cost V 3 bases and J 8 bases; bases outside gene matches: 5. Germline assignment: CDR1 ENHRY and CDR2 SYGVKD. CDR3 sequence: CAISDTGGGDEQFF. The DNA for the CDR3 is TGTGCCATCAGTGATACAGGGGGCGGGGATGAGCAGTTCTTC.

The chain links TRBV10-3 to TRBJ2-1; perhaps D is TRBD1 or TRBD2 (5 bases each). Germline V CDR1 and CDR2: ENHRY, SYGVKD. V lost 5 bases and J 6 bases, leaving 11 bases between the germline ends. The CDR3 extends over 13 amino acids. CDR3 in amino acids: CAISRLGTNEQFF. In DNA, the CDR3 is TGTGCCATCAGTCGATTGGGGACCAATGAGCAGTTCTTC.

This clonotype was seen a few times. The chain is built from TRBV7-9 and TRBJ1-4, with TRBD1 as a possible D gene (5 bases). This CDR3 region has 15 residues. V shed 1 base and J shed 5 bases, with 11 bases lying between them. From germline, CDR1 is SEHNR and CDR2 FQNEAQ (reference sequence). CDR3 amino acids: CASSLERGQNEKLFF. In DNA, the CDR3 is TGTGCCAGCAGCTTAGAAAGGGGTCAAAATGAAAAACTGTTTTTT.

The chain's CDR3 is CSVASQGNYEQYF. CDR3 coding DNA: TGCAGCGTGGCCTCACAGGGAAATTACGAGCAGTACTTC. The rearrangement links TRBV29-1 to TRBJ2-7; the D gene is possibly TRBD1 (6 bases). Germline V gene sequence: CDR1 SQVTM, CDR2 ANQGSEA. V lost 6 bases, J lost 4 bases, and 16 bases lay in between. CDR3 length: 13 amino acids.